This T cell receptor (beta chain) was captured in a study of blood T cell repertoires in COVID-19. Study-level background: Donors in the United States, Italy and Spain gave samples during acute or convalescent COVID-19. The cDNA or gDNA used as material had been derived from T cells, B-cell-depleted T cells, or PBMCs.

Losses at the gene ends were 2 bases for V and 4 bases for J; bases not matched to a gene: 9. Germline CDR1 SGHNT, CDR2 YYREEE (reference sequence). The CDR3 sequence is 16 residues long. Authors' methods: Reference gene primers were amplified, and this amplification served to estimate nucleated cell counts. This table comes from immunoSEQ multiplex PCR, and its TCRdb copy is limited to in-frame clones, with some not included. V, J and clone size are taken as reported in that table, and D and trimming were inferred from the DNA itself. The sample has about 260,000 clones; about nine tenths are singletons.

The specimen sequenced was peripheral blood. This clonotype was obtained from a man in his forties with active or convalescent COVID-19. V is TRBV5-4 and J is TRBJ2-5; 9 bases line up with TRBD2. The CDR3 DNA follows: TGTGCCAGCAGCTTAGCGGGGGGCCTTATCATAGAGACCCAGTACTTC. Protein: CASSLAGGLIIETQYF.